The 9 T cell receptor beta chains reported below all come from one sample, sequenced in a study of radiotherapy plus CTLA-4 blockade in lung cancer. Only in-frame clones appear in the TCRdb table, and some are missing; sequencing was by immunoSEQ multiplex PCR. The sample records about 50,000 clones, about 85% being singletons. The specimen comprised peripheral blood, sampled from a patient treated with radiotherapy plus ipilimumab. Receptors were obtained from a human donor with non-small cell lung cancer whose response to radiotherapy plus ipilimumab could not be evaluated.

V is TRBV29-1 and J is TRBJ2-7; 8 nucleotides match TRBD2. The ends lost 2 bases at V and 0 bases at J; junction bases unmatched: 0. Per germline, CDR1 SQVTM and CDR2 ANQGSEA. CDR3 length equals 13 residues. The CDR3 coding sequence is TGCAGCGTTGAAAGCGGGAGCTCCTACGAGCAGTACTTC. Its protein product is CSVESGSSYEQYF.

The chain recombines TRBV28 with TRBJ1-6, with D possibly being TRBD1 (5 bases). CDR1 is MDHEN, CDR2 SYDVKM, per germline. Trimming cost V 6 bases and J 2 bases, with 20 bases left between them. CDR3 length: 18 residues. The CDR3 spells CASSPPMGGGAYNSPLHF. CDR3 nucleotide sequence: TGTGCCAGCAGCCCTCCCATGGGGGGAGGCGCCTATAATTCACCCCTCCACTTT.

This chain links TRBV27 with TRBJ1-2, with 12 positions matching TRBD1. The CDR3 has 19 amino acids. The germline CDR1 and CDR2 sequences are MNHEY and SMNVEV (reference sequence). J gave up 5 bases and V 3 bases, and 16 bases lay outside the gene matches. The CDR3 region has the DNA TGTGCCAGCAGTTTTTTGCTGGGGGACAGGGGGCTGATTGGGTATGGCTACACCTTC. Translated: CASSFLLGDRGLIGYGYTF.

The chain uses TRBV27 and TRBJ2-3; 11 nucleotides line up with TRBD2. Germline values: CDR1 MNHEY, CDR2 SMNVEV (reference sequence). CDR3 length: 17 amino acids. J was trimmed by 1 base and V by 3 bases; bases with no gene match: 6. CDR3 sequence reads: CASSFLISGGGTDTQYF. The CDR3 bases are TGTGCCAGCAGTTTCCTGATTAGCGGGGGGGGCACAGATACGCAGTATTTT.

The chain combines TRBV11-2 with TRBJ2-7; 8 bases are shared with TRBD2. Trimming took 2 bases from V and 3 from J; bases not matched to a gene: 6. The CDR3 contains 15 residues. CDR1 is SGHAT and CDR2 is FQNNGV in the germline V gene. The CDR3 sequence is CASSLMASGFYEQYF. The DNA for the CDR3 is TGTGCCAGCAGCTTAATGGCTAGCGGGTTCTACGAGCAGTACTTC.

This sequence joins TRBV5-4 and TRBJ2-3, with 9 bases identical to TRBD2. The CDR3 totals 16 residues. The germline V gene encodes CDR1 SGHNT and CDR2 YYREEE (reference sequence). V lost 6 bases and J lost 2; bases outside the gene matches: 10. The CDR3 loop reads CASTLWASGVTDTQYF. Written as DNA, the CDR3 is TGTGCCAGCACTCTATGGGCTAGCGGGGTCACAGATACGCAGTATTTT.

The chain employs TRBV12-5 and TRBJ1-1; 8 nucleotides agree with TRBD1. With V trimmed by 0 bases and J by 1 base, 7 bases remained unmatched. The CDR3 contains 17 residues. Germline V gene data show CDR1 as LGHNT and CDR2 as FRNRAP. CDR3 sequence reads: CASGLVLTGTGNTEAFF. In DNA, the CDR3 is TGTGCTAGTGGTTTGGTGCTAACCGGGACAGGGAACACTGAAGCTTTCTTT.

This clone was observed once. The rearrangement joins TRBV19 to TRBJ2-7; the match to TRBD1 covers 7 bases. Trimming at V came to 5 bases and at J to 2 bases, leaving 6 bases not matched to a gene. Per germline, CDR1 LNHDA and CDR2 SQIVND (reference sequence). The CDR3 extends over 14 amino acids. Here the CDR3 reads CASSPSTGPYEQYF. In nucleotides, the CDR3 is TGTGCCAGTAGTCCATCGACAGGGCCCTACGAGCAGTACTTC.

The chain employs TRBV5-6 and TRBJ1-2; D call uncertain. CDR3 length equals 14 residues. Trimming removed 0 bases from V and 8 bases from J, with 14 bases in between. The germline V gene has CDR1 SGHDT and CDR2 YYEEEE. The CDR3 DNA sequence: TGTGCCAGCAGCTTGGCCGCGAGGGCAGGAGGCTACACCTTC. It specifies CASSLAARAGGYTF.